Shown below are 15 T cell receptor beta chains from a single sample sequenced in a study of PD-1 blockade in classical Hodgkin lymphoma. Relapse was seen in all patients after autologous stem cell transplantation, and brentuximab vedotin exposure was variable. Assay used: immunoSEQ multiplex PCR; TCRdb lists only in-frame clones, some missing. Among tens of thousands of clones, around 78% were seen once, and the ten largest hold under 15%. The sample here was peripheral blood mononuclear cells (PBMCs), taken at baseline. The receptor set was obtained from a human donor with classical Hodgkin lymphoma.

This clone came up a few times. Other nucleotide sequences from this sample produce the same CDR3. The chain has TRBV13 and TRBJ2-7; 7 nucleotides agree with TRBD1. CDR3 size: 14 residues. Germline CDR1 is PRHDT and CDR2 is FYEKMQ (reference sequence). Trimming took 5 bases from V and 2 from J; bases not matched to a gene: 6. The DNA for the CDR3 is TGTGCCAGCAGCCTCCGACAGGGAACCTACGAGCAGTACTTC. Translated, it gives CASSLRQGTYEQYF.

Here the CDR3 DNA reads TGTGCCAGCAGTTTCGCAGGGAACTACGAGCAGTACTTC. Protein sequence: CASSFAGNYEQYF. The gene calls are TRBV6-5 and TRBJ2-7, with a tentative D call TRBD1 (5 bases). Looked up from germline, CDR1 is MNHEY and CDR2 is SVGAGI. Trimming stripped 4 bases from V and 3 bases from J, with 10 bases between. The CDR3 consists of 13 residues.

CDR3 in DNA: TGTGCCAGCAGCTCCCCCCGCGGGGTGGCAGGAGGCGGCTACACCTTC. As protein: CASSSPRGVAGGGYTF. The V gene is TRBV7-2, the J gene TRBJ1-2; no firm D call. V lost 4 bases and J lost 8, with 23 bases in between. CDR3 length: 16 residues. Germline V CDR1 and CDR2: SGHTA, FQGNSA.

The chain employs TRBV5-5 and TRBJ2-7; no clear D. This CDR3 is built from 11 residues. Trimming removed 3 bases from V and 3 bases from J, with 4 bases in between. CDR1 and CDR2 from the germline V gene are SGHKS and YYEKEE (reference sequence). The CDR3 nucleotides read TGTGCCAGCAGCTCCAACTACGAGCAGTACTTC. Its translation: CASSSNYEQYF.

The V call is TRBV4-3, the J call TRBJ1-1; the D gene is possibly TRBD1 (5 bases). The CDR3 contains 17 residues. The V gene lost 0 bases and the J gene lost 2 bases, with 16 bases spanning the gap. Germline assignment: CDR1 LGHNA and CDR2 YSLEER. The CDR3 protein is CASSQDLRAEPNTEAFF. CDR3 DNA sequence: TGCGCCAGCAGCCAAGATCTCAGGGCGGAACCTAACACTGAAGCTTTCTTT.

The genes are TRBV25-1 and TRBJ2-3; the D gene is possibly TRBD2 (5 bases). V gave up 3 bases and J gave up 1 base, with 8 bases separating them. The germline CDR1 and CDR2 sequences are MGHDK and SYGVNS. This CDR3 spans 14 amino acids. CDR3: CASSESSGTDTQYF. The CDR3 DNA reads TGTGCCAGCAGTGAGAGTAGCGGCACAGATACGCAGTATTTT.

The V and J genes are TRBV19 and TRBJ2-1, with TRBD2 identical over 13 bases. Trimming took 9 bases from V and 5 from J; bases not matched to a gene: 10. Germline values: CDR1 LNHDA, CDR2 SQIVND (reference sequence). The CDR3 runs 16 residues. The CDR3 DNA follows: TGTGCCAGCACACGTCTACTAGCGGGGGGGGACAATGAGCAGTTCTTC. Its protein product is CASTRLLAGGDNEQFF.

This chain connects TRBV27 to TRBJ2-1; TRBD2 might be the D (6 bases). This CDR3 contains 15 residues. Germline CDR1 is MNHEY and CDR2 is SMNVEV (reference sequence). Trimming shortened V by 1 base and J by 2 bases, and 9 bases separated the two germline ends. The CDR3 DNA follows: TGTGCCAGCAGTTTATTGGGGGGAGCCTACAATGAGCAGTTCTTC. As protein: CASSLLGGAYNEQFF.

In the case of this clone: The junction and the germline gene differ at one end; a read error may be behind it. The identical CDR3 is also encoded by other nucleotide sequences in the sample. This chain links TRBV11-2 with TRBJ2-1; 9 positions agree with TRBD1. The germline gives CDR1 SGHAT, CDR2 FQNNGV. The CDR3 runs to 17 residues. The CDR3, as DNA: TGTGCCAGCAGCTTATTTCATCGGACAGGGGTGGCCAATGAACAGTTCTTC. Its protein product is CASSLFHRTGVANEQFF.

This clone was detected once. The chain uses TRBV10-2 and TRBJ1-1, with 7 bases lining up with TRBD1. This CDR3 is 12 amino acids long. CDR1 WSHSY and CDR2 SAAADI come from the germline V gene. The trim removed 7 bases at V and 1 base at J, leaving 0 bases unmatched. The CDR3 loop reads CASTGGNTEAFF. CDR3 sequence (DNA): TGCGCCAGCACAGGGGGGAACACTGAAGCTTTCTTT.

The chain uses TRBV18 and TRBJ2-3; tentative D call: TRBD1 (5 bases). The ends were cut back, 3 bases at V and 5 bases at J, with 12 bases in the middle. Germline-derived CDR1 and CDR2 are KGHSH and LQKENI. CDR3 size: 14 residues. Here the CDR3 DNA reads TGTGCCAGCTCACCGACGACAGTTAGAGATACGCAGTATTTT. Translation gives CASSPTTVRDTQYF.

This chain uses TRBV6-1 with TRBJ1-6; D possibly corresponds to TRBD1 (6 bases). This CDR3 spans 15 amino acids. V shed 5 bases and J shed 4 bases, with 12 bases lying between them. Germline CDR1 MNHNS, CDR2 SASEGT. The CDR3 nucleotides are TGTGCCAGCAGTACCGGACAGATTTATAATTCACCCCTCCACTTT. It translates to CASSTGQIYNSPLHF.

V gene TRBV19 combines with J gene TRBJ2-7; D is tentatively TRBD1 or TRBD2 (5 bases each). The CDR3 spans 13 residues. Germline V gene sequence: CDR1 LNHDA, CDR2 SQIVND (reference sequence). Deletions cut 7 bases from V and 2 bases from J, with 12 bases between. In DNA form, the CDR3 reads TGTGCCAGTAATACGGGGCAGACCTACGAGCAGTACTTC. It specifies CASNTGQTYEQYF. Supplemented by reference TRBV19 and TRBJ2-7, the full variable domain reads DGGITQSPKYLFRKEGQNVTLSCEQNLNHDAMYWYRQDPGQGLRLIYYSQIVNDFQKGDIAEGYSVSREKKESFPLTVTSAQKNPTAFYLCASNTGQTYEQYFGPGTRLTVT.

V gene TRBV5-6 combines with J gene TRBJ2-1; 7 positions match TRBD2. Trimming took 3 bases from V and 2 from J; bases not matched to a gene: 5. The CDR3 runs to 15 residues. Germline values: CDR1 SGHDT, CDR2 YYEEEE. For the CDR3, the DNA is TGTGCCAGCAGCTCCGGACTAGTTCCCTACAATGAGCAGTTCTTC. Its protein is CASSSGLVPYNEQFF.

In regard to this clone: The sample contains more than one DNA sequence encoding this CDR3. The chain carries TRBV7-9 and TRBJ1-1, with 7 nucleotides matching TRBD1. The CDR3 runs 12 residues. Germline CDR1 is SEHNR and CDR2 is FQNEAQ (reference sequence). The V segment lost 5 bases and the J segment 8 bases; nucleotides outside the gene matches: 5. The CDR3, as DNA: TGTGCCAGCAGCCTTGGGACAGCAGAAGCTTTCTTT. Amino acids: CASSLGTAEAFF.